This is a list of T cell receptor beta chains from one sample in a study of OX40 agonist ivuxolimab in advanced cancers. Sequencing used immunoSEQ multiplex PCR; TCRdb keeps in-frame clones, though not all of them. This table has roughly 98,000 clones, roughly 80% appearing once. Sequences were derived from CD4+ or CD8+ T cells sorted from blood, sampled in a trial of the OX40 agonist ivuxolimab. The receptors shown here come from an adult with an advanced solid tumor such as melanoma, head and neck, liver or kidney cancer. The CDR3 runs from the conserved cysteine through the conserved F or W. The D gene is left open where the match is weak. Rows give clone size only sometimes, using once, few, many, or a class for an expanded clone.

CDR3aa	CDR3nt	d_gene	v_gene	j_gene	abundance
CASSPTGTGQETQYF	TGTGCCAGCAGCCCAACCGGGACAGGCCAAGAGACCCAGTACTTC	TRBD1	TRBV7-3	TRBJ2-5	NA
CASSLIGDGMSMNTEAFF	TGTGCCAGCAGCTTAATTGGGGACGGGATGAGCATGAACACTGAAGCTTTCTTT	NA	TRBV7-3	TRBJ1-1	NA
CASSGGTSGFGEQYF	TGTGCCAGCAGTGGGGGGACTAGCGGGTTCGGGGAGCAGTACTTC	TRBD2	TRBV28	TRBJ2-7	NA
CASSLSQANQPQHF	TGTGCCAGCAGTTTAAGTCAGGCAAATCAGCCCCAGCATTTT	NA	TRBV27	TRBJ1-5	NA
CASSKDGGPGELFF	TGTGCCAGTAGTAAAGATGGGGGGCCCGGGGAGCTGTTTTTT	NA	TRBV19	TRBJ2-2	once
CASSLEPDGEWNQPQHF	TGTGCCAGCAGCTTAGAGCCGGACGGGGAATGGAATCAGCCCCAGCATTTT	NA	TRBV7-7	TRBJ1-5	NA
CSAWGPGNTIYF	TGCAGCGCATGGGGGCCTGGAAACACCATATATTTT	NA	TRBV29-1	TRBJ1-3	NA
CASDNREGGEKLFF	TGTGCCTCAGATAACAGGGAAGGCGGCGAAAAACTGTTTTTT	NA	TRBV30	TRBJ1-4	NA
CASSTRDSSNTEAFF	TGTGCCAGCAGCACCCGGGACAGCTCGAACACTGAAGCTTTCTTT	TRBD1	TRBV7-2	TRBJ1-1	NA
CASSFDSNTEAFF	TGTGCCAGCAGCTTTGACTCGAACACTGAAGCTTTCTTT	NA	TRBV7-9	TRBJ1-1	NA
CASSFGGEGNSPLHF	TGTGCCAGCAGCTTCGGGGGAGAGGGTAATTCACCCCTCCACTTT	NA	TRBV7-9	TRBJ1-6	NA
CATSTGYNEQFF	TGTGCCACCAGTACAGGCTACAATGAGCAGTTCTTC	NA	TRBV15	TRBJ2-1	NA
CASSRDGTYEQYF	TGCGCCAGCAGCAGAGACGGCACCTACGAGCAGTACTTC	NA	TRBV5-1	TRBJ2-7	NA
CASSRDGSGNTIYF	TGTGCCAGCAGCCGGGACGGCTCTGGAAACACCATATATTTT	NA	TRBV7-2	TRBJ1-3	once
CASSLIEVGTEAFF	TGTGCCAGCAGCTTGATAGAGGTTGGGACTGAAGCTTTCTTT	NA	TRBV5-6	TRBJ1-1	NA
CAWSAGSAISGQFF	TGTGCCTGGAGTGCCGGGAGCGCTATCTCGGGGCAGTTCTTC	NA	TRBV30	TRBJ2-1	NA
CASSPQGSMNTEAFF	TGTGCCAGCAGTCCCCAGGGCAGTATGAACACTGAAGCTTTCTTT	NA	TRBV6-1	TRBJ1-1	NA
CASSLTSETEAFF	TGCGCCAGCAGCTTGACCAGTGAGACTGAAGCTTTCTTT	NA	TRBV5-1	TRBJ1-1	NA
CASSLSKVGGDFRSEKLFF	TGTGCCAGCAGCCTCTCAAAGGTGGGTGGGGATTTTAGGAGCGAAAAACTGTTTTTT	NA	TRBV7-2	TRBJ1-4	NA
CASSIESGGGYNEQFF	TGTGCCAGTAGTATAGAGTCGGGGGGCGGATACAATGAGCAGTTCTTC	NA	TRBV19	TRBJ2-1	NA
CAIRPQSSGNTIYF	TGTGCCATCAGGCCACAGAGCTCTGGAAACACCATATATTTT	NA	TRBV10-3	TRBJ1-3	NA
CASSPKGAGTSGSLTTYEQYF	TGTGCCAGCAGCCCTAAGGGGGCAGGGACTAGCGGGAGCTTAACAACCTACGAGCAGTACTTC	NA	TRBV12-1	TRBJ2-7	NA
CASSIGRETSGGPSDTQYF	TGTGCCAGTAGTATAGGGAGGGAGACTAGCGGGGGCCCCTCGGATACGCAGTATTTT	TRBD2	TRBV19	TRBJ2-3	few
CASRTGTSGYEQYF	TGTGCCAGCAGGACCGGGACTAGCGGGTACGAGCAGTACTTC	TRBD2	TRBV6-5	TRBJ2-7	NA
CASSLASGSGYNEQFF	TGTGCCAGCAGCTTAGCGAGCGGGAGCGGATACAATGAGCAGTTCTTC	TRBD2	TRBV7-2	TRBJ2-1	NA
CASAGNQPQHF	TGTGCCAGCGCGGGGAATCAGCCCCAGCATTTT	NA	TRBV28	TRBJ1-5	NA
CASSFTSGIGETQYF	TGTGCCAGCAGCTTTACTAGCGGGATAGGAGAGACCCAGTACTTC	TRBD2	TRBV7-6	TRBJ2-5	NA
CASSSRTGEAFF	TGTGCCAGCAGCTCCCGGACAGGGGAAGCTTTCTTT	TRBD1	TRBV7-6	TRBJ1-1	NA
CASSFNRDNSPLHF	TGTGCCAGCAGCTTCAACAGAGATAATTCACCCCTCCACTTT	NA	TRBV11-2	TRBJ1-6	NA
CASSLEAGVNTGELFF	TGTGCCAGCAGCTTAGAGGCGGGCGTGAACACCGGGGAGCTGTTTTTT	NA	TRBV13	TRBJ2-2	NA
CASSQRPPRGEENTIYF	TGTGCCAGCTCACAACGCCCCCCCAGAGGGGAAGAAAACACCATATATTTT	NA	TRBV18	TRBJ1-3	NA
CASSLQRTGPYEQYF	TGTGCCAGCAGCTTACAGAGAACAGGGCCTTACGAGCAGTACTTC	NA	TRBV7-9	TRBJ2-7	NA
CASSPSGAGEADEQFF	TGTGCCAGCAGCCCATCCGGGGCAGGGGAGGCCGATGAGCAGTTCTTC	NA	TRBV14	TRBJ2-1	NA
CASGLPYTEAFF	TGTGCCAGCGGATTGCCGTACACTGAAGCTTTCTTT	NA	TRBV6-1	TRBJ1-1	NA
CASSLMTGEETQYF	TGTGCCAGCTCACTCATGACAGGGGAAGAGACCCAGTACTTC	TRBD1	TRBV18	TRBJ2-5	NA
CASSFRTASTDTQYF	TGTGCCAGCAGCTTTCGGACAGCTAGCACAGATACGCAGTATTTT	NA	TRBV7-2	TRBJ2-3	NA
CASSLGLDTAGQYF	TGTGCCAGCAGCCTAGGACTAGACACCGCCGGGCAGTACTTC	TRBD2	TRBV6-1	TRBJ2-7	NA
CASSPRGVEKLFF	TGTGCCAGCAGCCCGCGGGGCGTTGAAAAACTGTTTTTT	NA	TRBV11-2	TRBJ1-4	NA
CASSKGVSADTQYF	TGTGCCAGCAGTAAGGGAGTTTCCGCAGATACGCAGTATTTT	NA	TRBV6-5	TRBJ2-3	NA
CASSPQTVNTEAFF	TGCGCCAGCAGCCCACAGACCGTGAACACTGAAGCTTTCTTT	NA	TRBV4-1	TRBJ1-1	NA
CASSLAPFPGTGGGAEQFF	TGTGCCAGCAGCTTAGCGCCTTTCCCCGGGACAGGGGGTGGAGCTGAGCAGTTCTTC	TRBD1	TRBV7-8	TRBJ2-1	NA
CASSTLFLTDTQYF	TGTGCCAGCAGTACTTTATTTCTGACAGATACGCAGTATTTT	NA	TRBV28	TRBJ2-3	NA
CASSPMAGSGNEQFF	TGTGCCAGCTCACCGATGGCAGGGTCCGGCAATGAGCAGTTCTTC	NA	TRBV18	TRBJ2-1	NA
CASSERGVSGTVTQYF	TGTGCCAGCAGTGAAAGGGGGGTGTCCGGGACAGTGACCCAGTACTTC	NA	TRBV6-1	TRBJ2-5	NA
CASSQIQGVLDEQFF	TGTGCCAGCAGCCAAATACAGGGGGTTTTGGATGAGCAGTTCTTC	TRBD1	TRBV7-9	TRBJ2-1	NA
CASSQDSRDTQYF	TGTGCCAGCAGCCAGGACAGTAGAGATACGCAGTATTTT	NA	TRBV2	TRBJ2-3	once
CSASAGDGYTF	TGCAGTGCTTCTGCAGGGGACGGCTACACCTTC	NA	TRBV20-1	TRBJ1-2	NA
CASSLPINRGLTGELFF	TGCGCCAGCAGCTTACCTATTAACAGGGGGCTCACCGGGGAGCTGTTTTTT	TRBD1	TRBV5-1	TRBJ2-2	NA
CASSYSITGSGGEQYF	TGTGCCAGCAGTTACTCGATAACAGGGTCTGGGGGCGAGCAGTACTTC	NA	TRBV6-5	TRBJ2-7	NA
CATSRDRVGGPQFTIYF	TGTGCCACCAGCAGAGATCGAGTAGGGGGGCCTCAATTCACCATATATTTT	NA	TRBV15	TRBJ1-3	NA
CASSPRTNRYEQYF	TGTGCCAGCAGCCCCCGGACAAACCGTTACGAGCAGTACTTC	NA	TRBV7-6	TRBJ2-7	NA